The 15 T cell receptor beta chains below all came from one sample that was sequenced in a study of T cells in Graves' hyperthyroidism and ophthalmopathy. Template material for amplifying TCR beta CDR3 regions consisted of RNA transcripts. TCR CDR3 underwent first-round RT-PCR with the HTBI primer set. TCRdb re-derived calls from the multiplex PCR reads in MiXCR, one entry per CDR3 protein. There are more than 55,000 distinct CDR3 sequences in the sample; around 50% occur only once, and more than 3% lies in the top ten. Sequenced sample: blood. The source of these receptors is a woman aged 60 to 75 with Graves' ophthalmopathy.

This chain joins TRBV19 and TRBJ1-1; D is undetermined. V gave up 5 bases and J gave up 3 bases, with 22 bases separating them. This CDR3 is 17 amino acids long. Germline V lookup: CDR1 LNHDA, CDR2 SQIVND (reference sequence). The CDR3 protein is CASSVFGLESQYTEAFF. The CDR3 DNA follows: TGTGCCAGTAGTGTATTTGGGTTAGAGAGTCAATACACTGAAGCTTTCTTT.

This clonotype was seen only once. The DNA of the CDR3 is TGTGCCAGCAGCTTCAGTCGGGGGCTCGGCAATGGCTACACCTTC. This gives the protein CASSFSRGLGNGYTF. The chain uses TRBV13 and TRBJ1-2, with D possibly being TRBD1 (6 bases). V dropped 3 bases and J dropped 6 bases, with 17 bases sitting between them. The CDR3 has 15 amino acids. Looked up from germline, CDR1 is PRHDT and CDR2 is FYEKMQ (reference sequence).

Regarding this clonotype: The CDR3 ends on some other residue instead of the conserved phenylalanine or tryptophan, so this is likely a read error. The V and J genes are TRBV10-3 and TRBJ2-1, with TRBD1 as a possible D gene (5 bases). The CDR3 extends over 14 amino acids. V was cut by 7 bases and J by 5 bases, with 15 bases left in between. Germline V gives CDR1 ENHRY, CDR2 SYGVKD. CDR3 protein: CAITARVDHNEQFL. CDR3 coding DNA: TGTGCCATCACAGCCAGGGTGGATCACAATGAGCAGTTCTTA.

With regard to this clonotype: The germline gene is not matched at one end of the junction; a read error may be the cause. The chain couples TRBV6-6 to TRBJ1-2; no clear D. The germline V gene has CDR1 MNHNY and CDR2 SVGAGI (reference sequence). The CDR3 is 14 amino acids. The DNA of the CDR3 is TGTGCCAGCAGCTACGGGAGGGTCGGGGATGGCTACATCTTC. Its protein product is CASSYGRVGDGYIF.

The J gene is TRBJ2-7, the V gene TRBV19, with D perhaps matching TRBD1 (5 bases). This CDR3 contains 15 residues. Per the germline V gene, CDR1 is LNHDA and CDR2 is SQIVND (reference sequence). V was shortened by 1 base and J by 7 bases, with 17 bases between the two germline ends. The CDR3 coding sequence is TGTGCCAGTAGTATAGGGGGCGCGAACACCGGGGAGCAGTACTTC. It is translated as CASSIGGANTGEQYF.

Sample share makes this clonotype medium-sized. CDR3 sequence: CASRLTAIDYGYTF. In DNA, the CDR3 is TGTGCCAGCAGGCTTACAGCGATTGACTATGGCTACACCTTC. The chain uses TRBV2 and TRBJ1-2; no firm D call. Germline CDR1 and CDR2: SNHLY and FYNNEI. The CDR3 is 14 residues long. With 6 bases removed from V and 3 bases from J, the gap between germline ends came to 14 bases.

This chain joins TRBV7-2 and TRBJ2-7, with TRBD2 matching over 15 bases. Trimming removed 6 bases from V and 4 bases from J; junction bases left unmatched: 7. The CDR3 has 16 amino acids. The germline CDR1 and CDR2 sequences are SGHTA and FQGNSA. CDR3: CASSSRTSGGAYEQYF. CDR3 DNA sequence: TGTGCCAGCAGTTCAAGGACTAGCGGGGGGGCATACGAGCAGTACTTC.

The V gene is TRBV5-1, the J gene TRBJ2-7; D may be TRBD2 (6 bases). V dropped 4 bases and J dropped 7 bases, with 21 bases sitting between them. The CDR3 consists of 15 residues. CDR1 is SGHRS and CDR2 is YFSETQ in the germline V gene. The CDR3 coding sequence is TGCGCCAGCAGCCGGAGGGGCTCCTACCTGGAAGAGCAGTACTTC. Translated: CASSRRGSYLEEQYF.

The chain is built from TRBV7-9 and TRBJ1-5; weak D call: TRBD1 (5 bases). Trimming shortened V by 6 bases and J by 11 bases, and 17 bases separated the two germline ends. CDR1 is SEHNR, CDR2 FQNEAQ, per germline (reference sequence). The length of the CDR3 is 13 residues. The CDR3 region has the DNA TGTGCCAGCAGGCGGGGTAGCAGGGAGACCCAGCATTTT. It specifies CASRRGSRETQHF.

V and J are TRBV2 and TRBJ2-2; 7 positions match TRBD1. The CDR3 length is 16 residues. Trimming removed 2 bases from V and 8 bases from J; junction bases left unmatched: 11. Germline V lookup: CDR1 SNHLY, CDR2 FYNNEI. The CDR3 nucleotides are TGTGCCAGCAGTGAAACAGGGGCAACCGCCCTGGGGGAGCTGTTTTTT. Encoded protein: CASSETGATALGELFF.

This clonotype was picked up a small number of times. This chain links TRBV15 with TRBJ2-7; the D is unclear. Germline V lookup: CDR1 LNHNV, CDR2 YYDKDF (reference sequence). The CDR3 has 14 amino acids. V was clipped by 1 base and J by 1 base, with 8 bases between them. The CDR3 spells CATSRGGDSYEQYF. The CDR3 DNA sequence: TGTGCCACCAGCAGAGGTGGGGATTCCTACGAGCAGTACTTC.

This clonotype was picked up many times. J is TRBJ1-5 and V is TRBV6-1, with a weak D call TRBD1 (6 bases). There are 13 residues in the CDR3. Between the trimmed V and J ends, which lost 6 bases and 6 bases, there was a span of 12 bases. Germline V CDR1 and CDR2: MNHNS, SASEGT. CDR3 amino acids: CASRQGPSQPQHF. The CDR3 DNA sequence: TGTGCCAGCAGACAGGGCCCGAGTCAGCCCCAGCATTTT.

In its sample, this clonotype was seen many times. A read error may produce the germline difference seen at one junction end. The J gene is TRBJ1-5, the V gene TRBV12-3 or TRBV12-4; D is unclear. The CDR3 sequence is 13 residues long. CDR3 coding DNA: TGTGCCAGCAGTCTAGCCCTTTATCAGCCCCAGCATTTT. It translates to CASSLALYQPQHF.

Worth noting for this clonotype: One end of the junction is discordant with germline, which a read error may explain. The chain links TRBV9 to TRBJ2-2; no definite D call. Germline CDR1 and CDR2: SGDLS and YYNGEE. This CDR3 has 15 residues. CDR3 sequence: CAGSPGNSNTGELFF. The CDR3 nucleotides read TGTGCCGGCAGCCCTGGCAATTCAAACACCGGGGAGCTGTTTTTT.

This clonotype was seen only once. V gene TRBV10-3 combines with J gene TRBJ2-1, with 10 bases matching TRBD2. Germline values: CDR1 ENHRY, CDR2 SYGVKD. This CDR3 is 14 amino acids long. V dropped 7 bases and J dropped 10; count of bases not matched to a gene: 10. The CDR3 nucleotides read TGTGCCATCATGCGGAGCGGGGGGGCCAAAGAGCAGTTCTTC. It translates to CAIMRSGGAKEQFF.